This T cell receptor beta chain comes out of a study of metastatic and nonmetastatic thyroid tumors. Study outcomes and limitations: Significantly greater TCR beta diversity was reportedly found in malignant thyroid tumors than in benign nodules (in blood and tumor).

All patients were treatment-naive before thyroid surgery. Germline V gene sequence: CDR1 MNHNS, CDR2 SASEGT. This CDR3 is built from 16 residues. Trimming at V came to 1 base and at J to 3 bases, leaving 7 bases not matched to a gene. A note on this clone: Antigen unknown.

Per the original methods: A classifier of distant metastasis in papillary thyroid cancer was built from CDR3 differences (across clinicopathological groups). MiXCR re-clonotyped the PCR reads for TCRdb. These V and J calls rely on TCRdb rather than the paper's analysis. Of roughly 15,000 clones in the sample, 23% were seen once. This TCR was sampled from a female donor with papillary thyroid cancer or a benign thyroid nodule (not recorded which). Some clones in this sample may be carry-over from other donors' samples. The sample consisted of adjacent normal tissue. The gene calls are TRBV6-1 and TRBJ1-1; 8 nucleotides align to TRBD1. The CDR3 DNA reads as TGTGCCAGCAGTGAAGATCGGGACAGGAGGGACACTGAAGCTTTCTTT. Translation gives CASSEDRDRRDTEAFF.